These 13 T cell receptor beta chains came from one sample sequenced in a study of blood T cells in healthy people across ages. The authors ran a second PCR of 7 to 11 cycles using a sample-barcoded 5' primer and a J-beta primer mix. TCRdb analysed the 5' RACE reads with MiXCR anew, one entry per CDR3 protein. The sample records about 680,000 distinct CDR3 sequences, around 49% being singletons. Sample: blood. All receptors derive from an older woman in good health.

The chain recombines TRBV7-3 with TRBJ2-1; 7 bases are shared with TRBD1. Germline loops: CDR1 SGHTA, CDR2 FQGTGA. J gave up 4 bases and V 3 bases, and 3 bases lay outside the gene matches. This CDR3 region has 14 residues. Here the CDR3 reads CASSLRQGYNEQFF. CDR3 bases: TGTGCCAGCAGCTTGAGACAGGGTTACAATGAGCAGTTCTTC.

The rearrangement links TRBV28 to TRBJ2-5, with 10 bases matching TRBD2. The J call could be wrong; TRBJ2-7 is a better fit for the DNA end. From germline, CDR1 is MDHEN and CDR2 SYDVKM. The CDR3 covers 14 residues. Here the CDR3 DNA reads TGTGCCAGCACTCTATCGGGACTAGCGCGCGAGCAGTACTTC. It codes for CASTLSGLAREQYF.

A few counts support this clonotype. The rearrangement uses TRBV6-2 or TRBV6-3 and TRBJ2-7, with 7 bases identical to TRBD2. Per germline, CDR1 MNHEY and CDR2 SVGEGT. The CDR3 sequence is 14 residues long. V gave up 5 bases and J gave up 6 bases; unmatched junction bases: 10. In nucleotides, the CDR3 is TGTGCCAGCAGTCCGGCTAGCGGCCTAAGCGAGCAGTACTTC. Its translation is CASSPASGLSEQYF.

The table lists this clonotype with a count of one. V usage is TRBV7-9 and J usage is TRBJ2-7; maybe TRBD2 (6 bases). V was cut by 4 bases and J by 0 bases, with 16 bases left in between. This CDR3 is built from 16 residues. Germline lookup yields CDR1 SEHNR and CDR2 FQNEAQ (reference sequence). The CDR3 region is CASSSTGTFASYEQYF. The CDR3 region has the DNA TGTGCCAGCAGCTCGACCGGGACTTTCGCCTCCTACGAGCAGTACTTC.

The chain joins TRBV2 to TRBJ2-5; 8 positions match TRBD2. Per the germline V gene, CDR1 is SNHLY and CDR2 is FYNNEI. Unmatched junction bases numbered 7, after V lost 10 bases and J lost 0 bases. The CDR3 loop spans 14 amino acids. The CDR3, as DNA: TGTGCCACGAAGACTAGCGTGTACCAAGAGACCCAGTACTTC. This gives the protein CATKTSVYQETQYF.

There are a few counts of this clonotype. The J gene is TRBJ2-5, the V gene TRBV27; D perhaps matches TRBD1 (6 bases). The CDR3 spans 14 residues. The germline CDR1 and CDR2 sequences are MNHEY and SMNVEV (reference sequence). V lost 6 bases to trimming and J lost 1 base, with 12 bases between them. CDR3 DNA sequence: TGTGCCAGCAGATTCCAGGGGTTCCAAGAGACCCAGTACTTC. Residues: CASRFQGFQETQYF.

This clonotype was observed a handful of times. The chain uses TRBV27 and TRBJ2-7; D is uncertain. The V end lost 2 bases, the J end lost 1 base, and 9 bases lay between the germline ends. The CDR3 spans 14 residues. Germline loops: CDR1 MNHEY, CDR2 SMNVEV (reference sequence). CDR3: CASSLLRASYEQYF. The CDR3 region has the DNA TGTGCCAGCAGTTTACTCCGGGCGTCCTACGAGCAGTACTTC.

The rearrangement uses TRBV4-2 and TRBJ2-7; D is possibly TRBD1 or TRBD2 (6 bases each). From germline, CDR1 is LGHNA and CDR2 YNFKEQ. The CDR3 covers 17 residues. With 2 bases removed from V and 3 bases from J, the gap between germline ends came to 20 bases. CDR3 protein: CASSQNSRGVGDYEQYF. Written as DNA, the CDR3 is TGTGCCAGCAGCCAAAATAGTAGGGGGGTAGGGGACTACGAGCAGTACTTC.

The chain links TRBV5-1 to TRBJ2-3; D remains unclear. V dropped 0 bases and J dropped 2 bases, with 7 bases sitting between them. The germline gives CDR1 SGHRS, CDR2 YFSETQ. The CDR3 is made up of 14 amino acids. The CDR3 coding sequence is TGCGCCAGCAGCTTGGGGAAGCCCACAGATACGCAGTATTTT. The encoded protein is CASSLGKPTDTQYF.

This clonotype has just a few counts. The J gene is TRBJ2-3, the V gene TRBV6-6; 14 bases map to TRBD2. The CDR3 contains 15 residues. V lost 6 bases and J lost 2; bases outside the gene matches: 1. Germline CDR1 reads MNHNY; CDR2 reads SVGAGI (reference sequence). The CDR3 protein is CASRGLAGATDTQYF. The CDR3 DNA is TGTGCCAGCAGGGGACTAGCGGGAGCCACAGATACGCAGTATTTT.

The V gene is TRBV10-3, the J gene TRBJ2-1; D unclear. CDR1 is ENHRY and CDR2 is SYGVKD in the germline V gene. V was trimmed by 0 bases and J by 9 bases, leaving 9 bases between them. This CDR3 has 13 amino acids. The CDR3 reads CAISESTMGEQFF. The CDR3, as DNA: TGTGCCATCAGTGAGTCGACGATGGGTGAGCAGTTCTTC.

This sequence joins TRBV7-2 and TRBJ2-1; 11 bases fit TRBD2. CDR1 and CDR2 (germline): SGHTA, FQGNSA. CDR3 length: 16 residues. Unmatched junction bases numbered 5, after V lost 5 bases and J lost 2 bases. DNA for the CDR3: TGTGCCAGCAGCACAAGACTAGCGGGACCCTACAATGAGCAGTTCTTC. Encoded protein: CASSTRLAGPYNEQFF.

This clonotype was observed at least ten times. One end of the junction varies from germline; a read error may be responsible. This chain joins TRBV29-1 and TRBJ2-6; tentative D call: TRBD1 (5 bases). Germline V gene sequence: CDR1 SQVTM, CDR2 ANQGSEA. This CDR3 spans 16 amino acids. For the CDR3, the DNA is TGCAGCGTTCAAGAAGGTAGGGGCTCTGGGGCCAACGTCCTGACTTTC. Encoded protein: CSVQEGRGSGANVLTF.